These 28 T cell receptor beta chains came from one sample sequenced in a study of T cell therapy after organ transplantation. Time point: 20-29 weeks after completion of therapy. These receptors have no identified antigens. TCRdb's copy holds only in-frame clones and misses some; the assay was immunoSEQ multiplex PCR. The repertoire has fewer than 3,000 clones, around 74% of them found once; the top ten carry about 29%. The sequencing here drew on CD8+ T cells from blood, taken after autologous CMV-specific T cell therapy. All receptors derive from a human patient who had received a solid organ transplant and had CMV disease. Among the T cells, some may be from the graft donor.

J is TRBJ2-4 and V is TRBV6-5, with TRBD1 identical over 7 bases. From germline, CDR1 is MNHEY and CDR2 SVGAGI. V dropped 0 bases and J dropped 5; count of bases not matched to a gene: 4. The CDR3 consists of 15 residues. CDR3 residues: CASSYSGGAENIQYF. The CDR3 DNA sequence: TGTGCCAGCAGTTACTCAGGGGGCGCTGAAAACATTCAGTACTTC.

The CDR3 sequence: CASSLPDRGEKLFF. The CDR3 bases are TGTGCCAGCAGCTTACCGGACAGGGGTGAAAAACTGTTTTTT. The chain has TRBV7-9 and TRBJ1-4; 9 bases fit TRBD1. V was pared by 2 bases and J by 7 bases, with 2 bases of the junction left unmatched. This CDR3 contains 14 residues. The germline CDR1 and CDR2 sequences are SEHNR and FQNEAQ (reference sequence).

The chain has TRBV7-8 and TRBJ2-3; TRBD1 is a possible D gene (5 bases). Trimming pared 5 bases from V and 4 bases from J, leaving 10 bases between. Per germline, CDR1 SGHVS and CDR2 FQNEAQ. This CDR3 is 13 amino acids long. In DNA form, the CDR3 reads TGTGCCAGCAGCCCCCAGGGCTCAGATACGCAGTATTTT. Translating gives CASSPQGSDTQYF.

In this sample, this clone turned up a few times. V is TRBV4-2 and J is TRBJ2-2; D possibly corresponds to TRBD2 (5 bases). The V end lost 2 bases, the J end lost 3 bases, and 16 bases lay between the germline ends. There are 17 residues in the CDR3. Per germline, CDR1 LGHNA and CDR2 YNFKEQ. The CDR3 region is CASSQNSFRADTGELFF. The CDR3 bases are TGTGCCAGCAGCCAAAACAGTTTCCGAGCGGACACCGGGGAGCTGTTTTTT.

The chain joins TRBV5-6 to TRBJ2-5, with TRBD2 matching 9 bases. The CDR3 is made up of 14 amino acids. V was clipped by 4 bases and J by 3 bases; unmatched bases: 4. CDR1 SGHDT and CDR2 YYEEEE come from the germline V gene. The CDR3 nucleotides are TGTGCCAGCAGCCCGGGACTAGCTAAAGAGACCCAGTACTTC. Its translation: CASSPGLAKETQYF.

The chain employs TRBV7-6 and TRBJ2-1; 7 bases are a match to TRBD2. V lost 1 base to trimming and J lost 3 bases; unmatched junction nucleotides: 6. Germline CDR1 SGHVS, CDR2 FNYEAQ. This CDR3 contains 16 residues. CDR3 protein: CASSLGAGAGYNEQFF. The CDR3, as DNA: TGTGCCAGCAGCTTAGGGGCGGGAGCTGGCTACAATGAGCAGTTCTTC.

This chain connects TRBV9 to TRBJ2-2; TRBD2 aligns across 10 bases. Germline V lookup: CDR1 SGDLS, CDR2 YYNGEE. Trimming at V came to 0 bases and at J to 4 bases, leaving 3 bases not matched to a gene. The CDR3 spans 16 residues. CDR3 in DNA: TGTGCCAGCAGCGTAGCCAGCGGGAGGGTCACCGGGGAGCTGTTTTTT. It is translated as CASSVASGRVTGELFF.

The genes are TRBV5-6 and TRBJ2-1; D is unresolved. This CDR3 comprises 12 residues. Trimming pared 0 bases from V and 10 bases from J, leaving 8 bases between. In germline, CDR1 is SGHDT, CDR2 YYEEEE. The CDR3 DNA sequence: TGTGCCAGCAGCTTGGCCGGGTCAGAGCAGTTCTTC. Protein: CASSLAGSEQFF.

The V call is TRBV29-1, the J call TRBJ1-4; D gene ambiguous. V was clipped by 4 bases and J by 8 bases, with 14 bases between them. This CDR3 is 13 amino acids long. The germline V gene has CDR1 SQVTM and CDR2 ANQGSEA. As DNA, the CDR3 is TGCAGCGTTGTGGGCGGGCGGGAGGAAAAACTGTTTTTT. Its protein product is CSVVGGREEKLFF.

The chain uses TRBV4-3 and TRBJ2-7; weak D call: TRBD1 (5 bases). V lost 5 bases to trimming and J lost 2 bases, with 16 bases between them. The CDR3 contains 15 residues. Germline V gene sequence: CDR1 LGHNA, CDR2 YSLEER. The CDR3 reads CASSVGQGNTYEQYF. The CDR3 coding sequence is TGCGCCAGCAGCGTGGGGCAGGGAAATACCTACGAGCAGTACTTC.

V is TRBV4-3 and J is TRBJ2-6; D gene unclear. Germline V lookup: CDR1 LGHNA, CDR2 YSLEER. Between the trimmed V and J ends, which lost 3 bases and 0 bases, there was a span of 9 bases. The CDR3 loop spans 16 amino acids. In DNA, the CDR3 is TGCGCCAGCAGCCATGAAGTCAGCTCTGGGGCCAACGTCCTGACTTTC. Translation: CASSHEVSSGANVLTF.

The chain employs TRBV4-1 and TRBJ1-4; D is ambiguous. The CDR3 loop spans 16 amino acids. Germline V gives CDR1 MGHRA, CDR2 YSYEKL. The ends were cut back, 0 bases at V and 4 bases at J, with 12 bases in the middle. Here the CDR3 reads CASSQERAASNEKLFF. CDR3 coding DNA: TGCGCCAGCAGCCAAGAAAGGGCCGCTAGTAATGAAAAACTGTTTTTT.

As DNA, the CDR3 is TGTGCCAGCAGTGAAGATCCATACCCCTACGAGCAGTACTTC. Translation gives CASSEDPYPYEQYF. V and J are TRBV6-1 and TRBJ2-7; no clear D. V lost 1 base and J lost 2, with 9 bases in between. The germline CDR1 and CDR2 sequences are MNHNS and SASEGT. The CDR3 loop spans 14 amino acids.

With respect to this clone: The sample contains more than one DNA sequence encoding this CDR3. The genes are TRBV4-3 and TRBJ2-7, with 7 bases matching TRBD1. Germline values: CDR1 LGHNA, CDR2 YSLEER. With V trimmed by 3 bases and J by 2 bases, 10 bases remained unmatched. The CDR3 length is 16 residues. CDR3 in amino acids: CASSQDHRGRAYEQYF. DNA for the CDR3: TGCGCCAGCAGCCAGGACCACAGGGGCAGGGCCTACGAGCAGTACTTC.

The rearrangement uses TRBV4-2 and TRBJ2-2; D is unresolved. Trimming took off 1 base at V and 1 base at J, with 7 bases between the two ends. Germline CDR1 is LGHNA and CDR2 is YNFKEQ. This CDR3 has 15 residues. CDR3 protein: CASSQALMNTGELFF. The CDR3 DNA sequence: TGTGCCAGCAGCCAAGCCCTCATGAACACCGGGGAGCTGTTTTTT.

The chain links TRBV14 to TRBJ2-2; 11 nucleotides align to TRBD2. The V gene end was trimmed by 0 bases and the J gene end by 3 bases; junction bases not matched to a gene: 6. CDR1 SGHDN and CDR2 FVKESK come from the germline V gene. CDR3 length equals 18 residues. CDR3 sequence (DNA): TGTGCCAGCAGCCAAGATTCACTAGCGGGAGTTGACACCGGGGAGCTGTTTTTT. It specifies CASSQDSLAGVDTGELFF.

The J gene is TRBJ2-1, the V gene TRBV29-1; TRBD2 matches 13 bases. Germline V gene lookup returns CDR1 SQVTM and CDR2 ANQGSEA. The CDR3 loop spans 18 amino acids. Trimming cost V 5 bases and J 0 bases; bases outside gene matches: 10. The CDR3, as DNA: TGCAGCGTTACCTTACTAGCGGGAGGGCCGGGCTCCTACAATGAGCAGTTCTTC. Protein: CSVTLLAGGPGSYNEQFF.

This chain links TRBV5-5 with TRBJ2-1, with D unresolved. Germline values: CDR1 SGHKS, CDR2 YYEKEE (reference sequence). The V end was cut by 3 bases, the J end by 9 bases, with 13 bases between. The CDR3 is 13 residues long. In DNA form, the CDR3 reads TGTGCCAGCAGCTCACTCCCCGTGGGTGAGCAGTTCTTC. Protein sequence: CASSSLPVGEQFF.

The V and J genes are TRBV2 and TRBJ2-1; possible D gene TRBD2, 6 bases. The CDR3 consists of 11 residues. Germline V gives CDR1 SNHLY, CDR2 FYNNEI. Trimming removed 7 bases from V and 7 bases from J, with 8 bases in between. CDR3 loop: CASIRGNEQFF. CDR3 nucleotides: TGTGCCAGCATCCGGGGGAATGAGCAGTTCTTC.

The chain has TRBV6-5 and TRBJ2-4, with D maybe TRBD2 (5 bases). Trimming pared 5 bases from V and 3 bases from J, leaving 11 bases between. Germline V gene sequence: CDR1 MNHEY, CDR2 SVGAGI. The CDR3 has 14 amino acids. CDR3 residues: CASSEGFNKNIQYF. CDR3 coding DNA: TGTGCCAGCAGTGAGGGCTTTAACAAAAACATTCAGTACTTC.

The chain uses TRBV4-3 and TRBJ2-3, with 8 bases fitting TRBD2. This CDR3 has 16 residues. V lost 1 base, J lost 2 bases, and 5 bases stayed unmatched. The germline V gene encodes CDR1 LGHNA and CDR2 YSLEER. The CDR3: CASSQGVAGNTDTQYF. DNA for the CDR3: TGCGCCAGCAGCCAAGGGGTAGCGGGAAACACAGATACGCAGTATTTT.

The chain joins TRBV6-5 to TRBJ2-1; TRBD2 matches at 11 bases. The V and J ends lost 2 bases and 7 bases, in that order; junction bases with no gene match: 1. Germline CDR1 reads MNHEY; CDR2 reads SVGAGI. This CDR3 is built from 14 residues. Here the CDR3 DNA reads TGTGCCAGCAGTTACCGACTAGCGGGGAATGAGCAGTTCTTC. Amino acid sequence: CASSYRLAGNEQFF.

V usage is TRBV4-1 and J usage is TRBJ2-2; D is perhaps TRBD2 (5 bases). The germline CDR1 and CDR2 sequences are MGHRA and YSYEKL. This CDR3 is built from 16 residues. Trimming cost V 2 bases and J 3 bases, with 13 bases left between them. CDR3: CASSQTLGGYTGELFF. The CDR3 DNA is TGCGCCAGCAGCCAAACACTAGGCGGCTACACCGGGGAGCTGTTTTTT.

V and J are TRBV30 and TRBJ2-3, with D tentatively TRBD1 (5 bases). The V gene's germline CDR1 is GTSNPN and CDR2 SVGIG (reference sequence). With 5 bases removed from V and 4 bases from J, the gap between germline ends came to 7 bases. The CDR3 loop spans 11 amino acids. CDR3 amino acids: CAWQGADTQYF. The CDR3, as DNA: TGTGCCTGGCAAGGGGCAGATACGCAGTATTTT.

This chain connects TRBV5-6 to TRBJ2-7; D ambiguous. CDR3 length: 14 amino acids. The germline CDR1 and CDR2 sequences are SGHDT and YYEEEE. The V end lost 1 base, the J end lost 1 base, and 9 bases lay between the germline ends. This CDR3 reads CASSLFTASYEQYF. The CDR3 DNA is TGTGCCAGCAGCTTGTTTACAGCTTCCTACGAGCAGTACTTC.

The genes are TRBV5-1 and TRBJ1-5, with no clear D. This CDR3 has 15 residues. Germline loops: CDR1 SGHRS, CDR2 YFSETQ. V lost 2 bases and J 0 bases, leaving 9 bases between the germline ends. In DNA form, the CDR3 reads TGCGCCAGCAGCTTAGGACTGTTTAGCAATCAGCCCCAGCATTTT. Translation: CASSLGLFSNQPQHF.

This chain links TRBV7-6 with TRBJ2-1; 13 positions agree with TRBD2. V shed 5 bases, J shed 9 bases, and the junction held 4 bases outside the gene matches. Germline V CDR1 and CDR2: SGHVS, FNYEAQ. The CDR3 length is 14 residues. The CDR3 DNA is TGTGCCAGCAGCAAGGGACTAGCGGGATTTGAGCAGTTCTTC. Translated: CASSKGLAGFEQFF.

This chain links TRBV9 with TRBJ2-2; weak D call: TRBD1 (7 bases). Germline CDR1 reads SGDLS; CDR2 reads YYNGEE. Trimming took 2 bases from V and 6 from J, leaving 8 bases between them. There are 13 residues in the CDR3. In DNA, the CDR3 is TGTGCCAGCAGCGTCAGGGGGGCCGGGGAGCTGTTTTTT. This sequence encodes CASSVRGAGELFF.